This record concerns one T cell receptor (beta chain) sequence. Its antigen is still unknown. No base quality values were provided; no much bigger clone lies one nucleotide off. Sorted unstimulated T cells and proliferating T cells recovered from mixed lymphocyte reactions were subjected to TCRbeta CDR3 sequencing. Fresh whole blood from about ten HLA-typed healthy donors served as the source for isolating PBMCs. To map where alloreactive clones came from, unstimulated CD4+ regulatory T cells were FACS-sorted. The library was prepared using the immunoSEQ multiplex PCR assay. Each sample had roughly 90,000 TCR templates assayed by the deep sequencing platform. Genomic DNA extracted from sorted T cells was used for TCRbeta CDR3 sequencing. Turning to the authors' computational methods: Clonal analysis of TCRbeta CDR3 data was done in the R programming language. Comparing unstimulated samples against CFSE-low samples taken after the reaction was how alloreactive CD4+ and CD8+ clones were defined. Alloreactive CD4+ clones were assigned to regulatory or non-regulatory origin by matching sequences to sorted unstimulated Treg and non-Treg repertoires. This immuneACCESS table, as held by TCRdb, lists in-frame sequences with V and J called but not all clones. Of the missing ones, under half trace to an unresolved V gene in checked studies; the others have no known cause. V, J and clone size were drawn from that table, and D and trimming were deduced from the DNA. The sample includes some 99,000 clones, with 92% observed a single time. The ten largest clones add up to approximately 0.73% of the sample.

CDR1 and CDR2 are read off the germline V gene as WSHSY and SAAADI. V trim: 8 bases; J trim: 1 base; unmatched bases: 4. The CDR3 runs 13 residues from the cysteine to the phenylalanine. Kept here is only the CDR3 DNA, which spans 39 bases and is read in frame from base 1. The sample belongs to a study of siplizumab effects on memory and regulatory T cells (dated by TCRdb to between 2019 and 2020). In terms of the full investigation: The study looked at the effect of siplizumab, an anti-CD2 antibody, on alloreactive T-cell subsets in allogeneic mixed lymphocyte reactions made from human PBMCs.

Broad study findings and their caveats: Siplizumab significantly reduced the cumulative frequency of alloreactive sequences traceable to unstimulated CD4+ memory T cells. Unstimulated naive T cells appeared more diverse than memory T cells, and naive cells seemed to contribute substantially to the alloresponse. In reactions with siplizumab, an average of about 69% of mappable alloreactive CD4+ clones were Treg-derived, compared with roughly 26% in control reactions. No functional confirmation was obtained for the suppressive function of proliferating Tregs from siplizumab cultures. For roughly 75-95% of proliferating CD4+ or CD8+ clones, no naive or memory phenotype could be assigned. Because sequences below about 10^-5 frequency were poorly captured, only a minor fraction of alloreactive clones could be mapped to unstimulated subsets.

The TCR originated in a human donor in good health. The material sequenced was Tregs sorted from blood. Recombination connected TRBV10-2 to TRBJ2-5; 7 central nucleotides agree with TRBD2. The DNA sequence reads TGCGCCAGCCGTCCTAGCGGCCAAGAGACCCAGTACTTC. The resulting protein is CASRPSGQETQYF.